The rows below give T cell receptor beta chains drawn from one sample of a study of cytomegalovirus exposure and HLA in healthy donors. Measured with immunoSEQ multiplex PCR; TCRdb has only the in-frame clones, and not every one. The profile shows more than 150,000 clones, approximately 83% of them singletons. Sequenced sample: PBMCs. These receptors were obtained from a woman under 30 in good health and CMV-seropositive. Both conserved end residues are part of each CDR3. D genes are given only for firm matches. Clone size is given for some rows only: seen once, a few or many times, or a class if the clone is expanded.

size,V,J,D,CDR3,DNA
-,TRBV9,TRBJ2-3,TRBD2,CASSMGGSTDTQYF,TGTGCCAGCAGTATGGGGGGGAGCACAGATACGCAGTATTTT
-,TRBV5-4,TRBJ2-1,-,CASSLWLIDNEQFF,TGTGCCAGCAGCTTGTGGCTGATTGACAATGAGCAGTTCTTC
-,TRBV4-3,TRBJ2-7,-,CASSQAEQGLYEQYF,TGCGCCAGCAGCCAAGCGGAACAGGGTCTCTACGAGCAGTACTTC
many,TRBV4-1,TRBJ2-5,TRBD2,CASSPPGRETQYF,TGCGCCAGCAGCCCGCCCGGGAGGGAGACCCAGTACTTC
once,TRBV29-1,TRBJ2-4,TRBD1,CSVEVRDREGENIQYF,TGCAGCGTTGAAGTACGGGACAGGGAAGGAGAAAACATTCAGTACTTC
-,TRBV5-1,TRBJ2-3,-,CASSLDRGGDTQYF,TGCGCCAGCAGCTTGGACAGGGGAGGAGATACGCAGTATTTT
-,TRBV5-6,TRBJ1-2,-,CASSADSYGYTF,TGTGCCAGCAGCGCGGACAGCTATGGCTACACCTTC
-,TRBV27,TRBJ1-2,TRBD1,CASMRTGGSYGYTF,TGTGCCAGCATGCGGACAGGGGGAAGCTATGGCTACACCTTC
-,TRBV6-6,TRBJ1-1,TRBD1,CASSYRLQGENTEAFF,TGTGCCAGCAGTTACCGCCTACAGGGGGAGAACACTGAAGCTTTCTTT
-,TRBV27,TRBJ2-1,TRBD1,CASSLSIPRDRGFNEQFF,TGTGCCAGCAGTTTATCGATACCCCGGGACAGGGGGTTCAATGAGCAGTTCTTC
-,TRBV2,TRBJ2-7,TRBD2,CASGAGYGNEQYF,TGTGCCAGCGGAGCGGGGTACGGAAACGAGCAGTACTTC
few,TRBV6-5,TRBJ2-7,-,CASSYSLGLDYEQYF,TGTGCCAGCAGTTACTCTCTTGGTCTAGACTACGAGCAGTACTTC
-,TRBV5-1,TRBJ2-1,TRBD2,CASSSVAGVSNEQFF,TGCGCCAGCAGCTCGGTGGCGGGGGTCTCTAATGAGCAGTTCTTC
-,TRBV7-2,TRBJ2-3,TRBD2,CASSSRGGSGSDTQYF,TGTGCCAGCAGCTCCCGGGGGGGTTCGGGGTCAGATACGCAGTATTTT
-,TRBV5-1,TRBJ1-1,-,CASSLQGEGAEAFF,TGCGCCAGCAGCTTGCAAGGGGAGGGGGCTGAAGCTTTCTTT
-,TRBV9,TRBJ2-1,TRBD2,CASSVGPGGPYNEQFF,TGTGCCAGCAGCGTAGGCCCGGGGGGGCCCTACAATGAGCAGTTCTTC
-,TRBV27,TRBJ2-7,TRBD1,CASSFGVAGTGKYEQYF,TGTGCCAGCAGTTTCGGGGTAGCCGGGACAGGGAAGTACGAGCAGTACTTC
-,TRBV5-1,TRBJ1-3,TRBD1,CASSLGTGVGNTIYF,TGCGCCAGCAGCTTGGGGACAGGGGTCGGAAACACCATATATTTT
-,TRBV29-1,TRBJ2-5,TRBD1,CSVNRGQETQYF,TGCAGCGTAAACAGGGGGCAAGAGACCCAGTACTTC
once,TRBV11-3,TRBJ2-3,-,CASSPGGLLFDTQYF,TGTGCCAGCAGCCCCGGGGGGCTCCTTTTTGATACGCAGTATTTT
-,TRBV7-2,TRBJ1-1,-,CASSLSRVVGTEAFF,TGTGCCAGCAGCCTCTCGAGGGTAGTAGGCACTGAAGCTTTCTTT
-,TRBV6-6,TRBJ1-5,-,CASSYSDQPQHF,TGTGCCAGCAGTTATTCGGATCAGCCCCAGCATTTT
few,TRBV7-9,TRBJ2-5,TRBD1,CASSPTGETQYF,TGTGCCAGCAGCCCGACAGGGGAGACCCAGTACTTC
-,TRBV7-9,TRBJ1-1,TRBD1,CASSPFNRGNTEAFF,TGTGCCAGCAGCCCCTTCAACAGGGGTAACACTGAAGCTTTCTTT
-,TRBV2,TRBJ1-6,-,CASNRARNSPLHF,TGTGCCAGCAACAGGGCGAGGAATTCACCCCTCCACTTT
once,TRBV7-3,TRBJ2-2,-,CASSSYGTGELFF,TGTGCCAGCAGCTCCTACGGTACCGGGGAGCTGTTTTTT
-,TRBV27,TRBJ1-2,TRBD1,CASSLKPGQGPFLIGYTF,TGTGCCAGCAGTTTAAAACCGGGACAGGGGCCCTTTTTGATCGGCTACACCTTC
-,TRBV7-2,TRBJ2-5,-,CASSLGLAEGTQYF,TGTGCCAGCAGCCTTGGCCTGGCCGAGGGGACCCAGTACTTC
-,TRBV6-4,TRBJ2-3,TRBD2,CASSPTGGRTDTQYF,TGTGCCAGCAGCCCCACGGGAGGACGCACAGATACGCAGTATTTT
-,TRBV19,TRBJ1-2,TRBD1,CASSSGGAGAPYGYTF,TGTGCCAGTAGTTCAGGGGGCGCCGGCGCGCCCTATGGCTACACCTTC
-,TRBV6-1,TRBJ2-5,-,CASSEGVWAEETQYF,TGTGCCAGCAGTGAAGGTGTTTGGGCAGAAGAGACCCAGTACTTC
-,TRBV5-6,TRBJ2-2,-,CASGYPMDSAELFF,TGTGCCAGCGGTTACCCCATGGACAGCGCGGAGCTGTTTTTT
-,TRBV11-3,TRBJ2-1,TRBD2,CASSPGRGGSMDEQFF,TGTGCCAGCAGCCCCGGGCGGGGGGGCAGTATGGATGAGCAGTTCTTC
-,TRBV6-1,TRBJ1-5,-,CASSEAFDQPQHF,TGTGCCAGCAGTGAAGCCTTCGATCAGCCCCAGCATTTT
-,TRBV6-1,TRBJ1-5,-,CASSESGTLNQPQHF,TGTGCCAGCAGTGAAAGTGGGACACTTAATCAGCCCCAGCATTTT
-,TRBV4-1,TRBJ2-7,TRBD2,CASSLLAGIEEQYF,TGCGCCAGCAGCCTACTAGCGGGTATTGAAGAGCAGTACTTC
-,TRBV7-9,TRBJ1-1,-,CASSLGGAGINTEAFF,TGTGCCAGCAGCCTTGGCGGGGCAGGTATTAACACTGAAGCTTTCTTT
-,TRBV19,TRBJ1-1,-,CASSGTSEAFF,TGTGCCAGTAGTGGGACAAGCGAAGCTTTCTTT
-,TRBV6-1,TRBJ2-1,TRBD1,CASTPDRGRNEQFF,TGTGCCAGCACCCCGGACAGGGGGCGTAATGAGCAGTTCTTC
-,TRBV6-1,TRBJ1-1,-,CASSEQGITEAFF,TGTGCCAGCAGTGAACAGGGGATCACTGAAGCTTTCTTT
-,TRBV7-8,TRBJ2-5,TRBD1,CASSETRQGASETQYF,TGTGCCAGCAGCGAAACCCGACAGGGGGCTTCAGAGACCCAGTACTTC
-,TRBV5-1,TRBJ1-4,TRBD1,CASSLGPAERTGSMEKLFF,TGCGCCAGCAGCTTGGGCCCGGCGGAGAGGACAGGGTCCATGGAAAAACTGTTTTTT
-,TRBV10-3,TRBJ2-3,TRBD2,CAISDGGGLSNTDTQYF,TGTGCCATCAGTGACGGCGGGGGGCTTTCTAACACAGATACGCAGTATTTT
once,TRBV6-5,TRBJ1-5,-,CASSATADSNQPQHF,TGTGCCAGCAGTGCGACTGCGGATAGCAATCAGCCCCAGCATTTT
-,TRBV5-4,TRBJ1-1,TRBD1,CASSDPPGQVMTFF,TGTGCCAGCAGCGACCCACCGGGACAGGTGATGACTTTCTTT
-,TRBV6-5,TRBJ1-1,-,CASRRPGLNTEAFF,TGTGCCAGCAGGAGGCCAGGGTTGAACACTGAAGCTTTCTTT
-,TRBV19,TRBJ2-7,TRBD1,CASSTGTGGFYEQYF,TGTGCCAGTAGCACCGGGACAGGGGGCTTCTACGAGCAGTACTTC
-,TRBV9,TRBJ2-3,TRBD1,CASSVRTGNVDTQYF,TGTGCCAGCAGCGTTCGGACAGGGAACGTCGATACGCAGTATTTT